The 10 T cell receptor beta chains below all came from one sample that was sequenced in a study of shared clonotypes between healthy human individuals. Assay: immunoSEQ multiplex PCR; the TCRdb copy retains only in-frame clones and omits some. This sample has 2 million to 2.5 million clones, with approximately 94% found just once. Sequencing was done on a sample of naive CD4+ T cells sorted from blood. Subset: CD45RA+ positively selected. The receptors derive from a man between 18 and 35 years old in good health.

The chain uses TRBV4-2 and TRBJ2-7; TRBD2 matches 10 bases. CDR1 is LGHNA and CDR2 is YNFKEQ in the germline V gene. J lost 4 bases, V lost 1 base, and 4 bases had no gene match. This CDR3 is built from 15 residues. The CDR3 coding sequence is TGTGCCAGCAGCCAAGGCTCTAGCGGGAGTTACGAGCAGTACTTC. Amino acid sequence: CASSQGSSGSYEQYF.

The rearrangement uses TRBV6-1 and TRBJ1-2, with 9 nucleotides matching TRBD1. The V and J ends lost 6 bases and 4 bases, in that order; junction bases with no gene match: 9. Germline CDR1 and CDR2: MNHNS and SASEGT. The CDR3 consists of 15 residues. The CDR3 region has the DNA TGTGCCAGCAGGAGAGAGACAGGGGGAGTCTATGGCTACACCTTC. Encoded protein: CASRRETGGVYGYTF.

The gene calls are TRBV2 and TRBJ1-2, with TRBD1 matching 11 bases. This CDR3 has 15 amino acids. V lost 3 bases, J lost 4 bases, and 4 bases stayed unmatched. Germline CDR1 SNHLY, CDR2 FYNNEI. The CDR3 DNA is TGTGCCAGCAGTGAGGGGACAGGGGGTATCTATGGCTACACCTTC. As protein: CASSEGTGGIYGYTF.

This chain uses TRBV27 with TRBJ2-2, with no clear D. Germline loops: CDR1 MNHEY, CDR2 SMNVEV (reference sequence). V was shortened by 0 bases and J by 3 bases, with 8 bases between the two germline ends. This CDR3 contains 15 residues. This chain's CDR3 is CASSLSPSYTGELFF. Here the CDR3 DNA reads TGTGCCAGCAGTTTATCACCGTCATACACCGGGGAGCTGTTTTTT.

The genes are TRBV6-5 and TRBJ2-7, with 9 bases lining up with TRBD1. The CDR3 contains 13 residues. V trimming: 6 bases; J trimming: 6 bases; junction bases outside the gene matches: 6. CDR1 MNHEY and CDR2 SVGAGI come from the germline V gene. In nucleotides, the CDR3 is TGTGCCAGCAGCCGGGACAGGGACCGCGAGCAGTACTTC. Amino acids: CASSRDRDREQYF.

This chain connects TRBV7-8 to TRBJ1-5; D is unresolved. The V gene's germline CDR1 is SGHVS and CDR2 FQNEAQ. This CDR3 has 17 residues. Trimming removed 3 bases at V and 8 bases at J, with 23 bases between. CDR3 region: CASSFNSVDIPKEPQHF. DNA for the CDR3: TGTGCCAGCAGCTTCAACAGTGTCGATATTCCGAAAGAGCCCCAGCATTTT.

The chain combines TRBV5-6 with TRBJ2-1; TRBD2 matches 7 bases. CDR1 and CDR2 (germline): SGHDT, YYEEEE. Trimming cost V 4 bases and J 2 bases; bases outside gene matches: 9. The CDR3 runs to 16 residues. The CDR3 DNA reads TGTGCCAGCAGCAACGGTGGAGCGGGACCCTACAATGAGCAGTTCTTC. It translates to CASSNGGAGPYNEQFF.

V gene TRBV2 combines with J gene TRBJ2-7; no clear D. V was clipped by 4 bases and J by 9 bases, with 19 bases between them. The CDR3 is 14 amino acids. The V gene's germline CDR1 is SNHLY and CDR2 FYNNEI. For the CDR3, the DNA is TGTGCCAGCAGTGTTTCCTGGGGTCCCTCTGGGCAGTACTTC. It encodes CASSVSWGPSGQYF. The whole variable domain, remainder taken from reference TRBV2 and TRBJ2-7, is EPEVTQTPSHQVTQMGQEVILRCVPISNHLYFYWYRQILGQKVEFLVSFYNNEISEKSEIFDDQFSVERPDGSNFTLKIRSTKLEDSAMYFCASSVSWGPSGQYFGPGTRLTVT.

Comments on this clone: Other DNA sequences within the sample encode an identical CDR3. V gene TRBV11-3 combines with J gene TRBJ2-5; no definite D call. This CDR3 comprises 12 residues. CDR1 and CDR2 (germline): SGHNT, YENEEA. V was shortened by 1 base and J by 3 bases, with 3 bases between the two germline ends. This chain's CDR3 is CASSLGEETQYF. In DNA, the CDR3 is TGTGCCAGCAGCTTAGGGGAAGAGACCCAGTACTTC.

V and J are TRBV7-9 and TRBJ1-2; D is possibly TRBD1 (5 bases). There are 13 residues in the CDR3. From germline, CDR1 is SEHNR and CDR2 FQNEAQ (reference sequence). V lost 5 bases, J lost 8 bases, and 15 bases lay in between. The CDR3 DNA follows: TGTGCCAGCAGCCCTCTTCTGGGGCGCGGCTACACCTTC. It specifies CASSPLLGRGYTF.